The next 25 T cell receptor beta chains were all read from a single sample in a study of lymphopenia after photon versus proton radiotherapy. Generated by immunoSEQ multiplex PCR, the TCRdb table keeps only in-frame clones and is missing some. The sample includes around 70,000 clones, 85% to 95% of them seen just once. This sample comprised peripheral blood, obtained from a patient treated with photon-based radiotherapy. All receptors come from a woman aged 40 to 50 with cholangiocarcinoma.

This CDR3 reads CSVEAVQETQYF. The CDR3 bases are TGCAGCGTTGAAGCGGTCCAAGAGACCCAGTACTTC. This rearrangement joins TRBV29-1 to TRBJ2-5; D is ambiguous. The CDR3 loop spans 12 amino acids. V lost 1 base, J lost 1 base, and 4 bases lay in between. CDR1 is SQVTM and CDR2 is ANQGSEA in the germline V gene.

The sample holds one count of this clone. This chain's CDR3 is CASSVSGAAADEQYF. The CDR3 bases are TGTGCCAGCAGCGTCTCCGGGGCCGCGGCCGACGAGCAGTACTTC. This chain joins TRBV9 and TRBJ2-7; possibly TRBD1 or TRBD2 for D (5 bases each). Germline assignment: CDR1 SGDLS and CDR2 YYNGEE. V was pared by 2 bases and J by 5 bases, with 17 bases between. The CDR3 is made up of 15 amino acids.

This chain joins TRBV25-1 and TRBJ1-2, with D possibly being TRBD1 (6 bases). In germline, CDR1 is MGHDK, CDR2 SYGVNS. The CDR3 covers 14 residues. Trimming cost V 3 bases and J 0 bases, with 8 bases left between them. For the CDR3, the DNA is TGTGCCAGCAGTGAGACAGGTGCTAACTATGGCTACACCTTC. It yields the protein CASSETGANYGYTF.

V usage is TRBV19 and J usage is TRBJ1-5, with a possible D match to TRBD1 (6 bases). The CDR3 has 14 amino acids. The germline gives CDR1 LNHDA, CDR2 SQIVND (reference sequence). Trimming left V 7 bases short and J 0 bases short, with 10 bases between. In nucleotides, the CDR3 is TGTGCCAGTAATCAGGGGAATAGCAATCAGCCCCAGCATTTT. It encodes CASNQGNSNQPQHF.

V and J are TRBV5-1 and TRBJ2-5; D gene unclear. Per the germline V gene, CDR1 is SGHRS and CDR2 is YFSETQ. V lost 0 bases, J lost 3 bases, and 9 bases lay in between. CDR3 length: 14 residues. CDR3 sequence: CASSLEYYKETQYF. DNA of the CDR3: TGCGCCAGCAGCTTGGAATACTATAAAGAGACCCAGTACTTC.

On this clone: Its ends do not fully match the called genes, so a read error is possible. This chain joins TRBV6-5 and TRBJ2-2; 7 nucleotides line up with TRBD2. CDR3 size: 14 residues. The V gene's germline CDR1 is MNHEY and CDR2 SVGAGI. The CDR3 reads CASSTGTNIGELFF. The CDR3, as DNA: TGTGCCAGCAGCACCGGGACTAACATCGGGGAGCTGTTTTTT.

The V gene is TRBV14, the J gene TRBJ2-1, with D possibly matching TRBD2 (6 bases). The CDR3 extends over 14 amino acids. CDR1 is SGHDN and CDR2 is FVKESK in the germline V gene. The germline V and J ends were trimmed by 1 base and 6 bases, with 10 bases remaining between them. CDR3 residues: CASSQGTKGNEQFF. The CDR3 region has the DNA TGTGCCAGCAGCCAAGGGACTAAAGGCAATGAGCAGTTCTTC. The entire variable domain, with the rest obtained from reference TRBV14 and TRBJ2-1, is as follows: EAGVTQFPSHSVIEKGQTVTLRCDPISGHDNLYWYRRVMGKEIKFLLHFVKESKQDESGMPNNRFLAERTGGTYSTLKVQPAELEDSGVYFCASSQGTKGNEQFFGPGTRLTVL.

Worth noting for this clone: Its ends do not fully match the called genes, so a read error is possible. Other nucleotide sequences from this sample produce the same CDR3. J is TRBJ2-7 and V is TRBV29-1; 11 bases line up with TRBD1. Per the germline V gene, CDR1 is SQVTM and CDR2 is ANQGSEA. The CDR3 covers 13 residues. CDR3 amino acids: CSVEGQGAYEQYF. CDR3 bases: TGCAGCGTCGAAGGACAGGGGGCTTACGAGCAGTACTTC.

This clone has just a few counts. The CDR3 reads CASSSLYNEQFF. The DNA for the CDR3 is TGTGCCAGCAGCAGCTTATACAATGAGCAGTTCTTC. This sequence joins TRBV7-2 and TRBJ2-1; D is unresolved. Looked up from germline, CDR1 is SGHTA and CDR2 is FQGNSA. Trimming left V 5 bases short and J 4 bases short, with 6 bases between. The CDR3 extends over 12 amino acids. The full variable domain, completed using reference TRBV7-2 and TRBJ2-1, is GAGVSQSPSNKVTEKGKDVELRCDPISGHTALYWYRQSLGQGLEFLIYFQGNSAPDKSGLPSDRFSAERTGGSVSTLTIQRTQQEDSAVYLCASSSLYNEQFFGPGTRLTVL.

This clone occurred once. The chain is built from TRBV30 and TRBJ1-2; D might be TRBD1 (6 bases). Germline V gene data show CDR1 as GTSNPN and CDR2 as SVGIG (reference sequence). The CDR3 is 13 residues long. The V and J ends lost 3 bases and 4 bases respectively, with 12 bases between them. CDR3 sequence reads: CAWRGDRIYGYTF. The CDR3, as DNA: TGTGCCTGGAGGGGCGACAGGATCTATGGCTACACCTTC.

In nucleotides, the CDR3 is TGTGCCAGCAGGACCGCTGGGAACACTGAAGCTTTCTTT. This codes for CASRTAGNTEAFF. This chain uses TRBV5-4 with TRBJ1-1; D gene uncertain. Germline loops: CDR1 SGHNT, CDR2 YYREEE (reference sequence). The CDR3 runs 13 residues. The V and J ends lost 5 bases and 1 base respectively, with 9 bases between them.

The chain combines TRBV28 with TRBJ2-3; D call uncertain. The germline V and J ends were trimmed by 5 bases and 5 bases, with 8 bases remaining between them. Germline V gives CDR1 MDHEN, CDR2 SYDVKM. The CDR3 consists of 12 residues. This CDR3 is CASSTFGDTQYF. CDR3 DNA: TGTGCCAGCAGTACCTTCGGAGATACGCAGTATTTT.

This rearrangement joins TRBV10-1 to TRBJ2-1; 11 bases are shared with TRBD1. J gave up 8 bases and V 5 bases, and 8 bases lay outside the gene matches. Germline V gives CDR1 WNHNN, CDR2 SYGVQD (reference sequence). CDR3 length equals 15 residues. CDR3 nucleotides: TGCGCCAGCAGTCCCGGGACAGGGGGGAGTGATGAGCAGTTCTTC. It is translated as CASSPGTGGSDEQFF.

V usage is TRBV13 and J usage is TRBJ2-7; D not certain. With 4 bases removed from V and 2 bases from J, the gap between germline ends came to 9 bases. Germline V CDR1 and CDR2: PRHDT, FYEKMQ (reference sequence). This CDR3 has 13 residues. The chain's CDR3 is CASSSDGTYEQYF. The CDR3 DNA sequence: TGTGCCAGCAGCTCGGACGGCACCTACGAGCAGTACTTC. Full variable domain (remainder filled in from reference TRBV13 and TRBJ2-7): AAGVIQSPRHLIKEKRETATLKCYPIPRHDTVYWYQQGPGQDPQFLISFYEKMQSDKGSIPDRFSAQQFSDYHSELNMSSLELGDSALYFCASSSDGTYEQYFGPGTRLTVT.

Only a few counts were recorded for this clone. CDR3 loop: CASGTAPYGYTF. CDR3 nucleotides: TGTGCCAGCGGGACCGCACCCTATGGCTACACCTTC. The V gene is TRBV2, the J gene TRBJ1-2; perhaps TRBD1 as D (5 bases). V lost 8 bases and J 4 bases, leaving 11 bases between the germline ends. CDR1 SNHLY and CDR2 FYNNEI come from the germline V gene. CDR3 length: 12 amino acids. The variable domain in full, with the rest retrieved from reference TRBV2 and TRBJ1-2, is EPEVTQTPSHQVTQMGQEVILRCVPISNHLYFYWYRQILGQKVEFLVSFYNNEISEKSEIFDDQFSVERPDGSNFTLKIRSTKLEDSAMYFCASGTAPYGYTFGSGTRLTVV.

This clone has only a few counts. This chain uses TRBV7-9 with TRBJ2-2; unclear D gene. Deletions cut 3 bases from V and 2 bases from J, with 10 bases between. The V gene's germline CDR1 is SEHNR and CDR2 FQNEAQ (reference sequence). This CDR3 region has 15 residues. The CDR3 sequence: CASSLRLGNTGELFF. CDR3 in DNA: TGTGCCAGCAGCTTGCGTTTGGGAAACACCGGGGAGCTGTTTTTT.

The chain uses TRBV6-1 and TRBJ2-7, with D possibly matching TRBD2 (5 bases). This CDR3 region has 12 residues. Trimming cost V 1 base and J 7 bases, with 8 bases left between them. Germline V gives CDR1 MNHNS, CDR2 SASEGT. CDR3 nucleotide sequence: TGTGCCAGCAGTGAAGGAGGGCGGGAGCAGTACTTC. This encodes CASSEGGREQYF.

The CDR3 nucleotides are TGCGCCAGCAGCTTGACGGGAATGAGCACAGATACGCAGTATTTT. It is translated as CASSLTGMSTDTQYF. V and J are TRBV5-1 and TRBJ2-3; possible D gene TRBD2, 5 bases. The germline V gene has CDR1 SGHRS and CDR2 YFSETQ. Trimming took 1 base from V and 0 from J, leaving 9 bases between them. The CDR3 has 15 amino acids.

The chain combines TRBV10-1 with TRBJ2-7; a possible D gene is TRBD2 (6 bases). V lost 0 bases to trimming and J lost 7 bases, with 10 bases between them. The CDR3 contains 13 residues. Germline CDR1 and CDR2: WNHNN and SYGVQD (reference sequence). The chain's CDR3 is CASSESGTVEQYF. The CDR3 DNA reads TGCGCCAGCAGTGAGTCCGGGACTGTGGAGCAGTACTTC.

This sequence joins TRBV5-1 and TRBJ2-1; TRBD2 matches at 8 bases. The V and J ends lost 1 base and 9 bases, in that order; junction bases with no gene match: 9. CDR3 length: 15 amino acids. Germline CDR1 is SGHRS and CDR2 is YFSETQ. In DNA form, the CDR3 reads TGCGCCAGCAGCTTGCCCTTGCGGGGGGACTCTGAGCAGTTCTTC. Amino acid sequence: CASSLPLRGDSEQFF.

The rearrangement uses TRBV19 and TRBJ1-2, with no clear D. V lost 3 bases and J lost 1, with 15 bases in between. Germline V lookup: CDR1 LNHDA, CDR2 SQIVND (reference sequence). There are 16 residues in the CDR3. The CDR3 DNA sequence: TGTGCCAGTAGTATGACTGCGGTCGATCTTAACTATGGCTACACCTTC. It specifies CASSMTAVDLNYGYTF. Complete variable domain (other parts from reference TRBV19 and TRBJ1-2): DGGITQSPKYLFRKEGQNVTLSCEQNLNHDAMYWYRQDPGQGLRLIYYSQIVNDFQKGDIAEGYSVSREKKESFPLTVTSAQKNPTAFYLCASSMTAVDLNYGYTFGSGTRLTVV.

The rearrangement joins TRBV2 to TRBJ1-2; TRBD1 aligns across 8 bases. This CDR3 has 14 amino acids. Trimming at V came to 3 bases and at J to 2 bases, leaving 2 bases not matched to a gene. CDR1 is SNHLY, CDR2 FYNNEI, per germline. CDR3 sequence reads: CASSDRTGNYGYTF. DNA for the CDR3: TGTGCCAGCAGTGATAGGACAGGGAACTATGGCTACACCTTC.

This clone was counted a single time. The chain carries TRBV18 and TRBJ1-1; 7 bases line up with TRBD1. Per germline, CDR1 KGHSH and CDR2 LQKENI. CDR3 length: 14 residues. V was clipped by 4 bases and J by 7 bases; unmatched bases: 9. In DNA, the CDR3 is TGTGCCAGCTCACAGGCCAGGGGGGCAGTTGAAGCTTTCTTT. Translated, it gives CASSQARGAVEAFF.

The rearrangement uses TRBV19 and TRBJ2-2; no firm D call. The CDR3 extends over 12 amino acids. Germline V gene lookup returns CDR1 LNHDA and CDR2 SQIVND (reference sequence). Trimming took off 1 base at V and 7 bases at J, with 4 bases between the two ends. Written as DNA, the CDR3 is TGTGCCAGTAGTATAGCAAACGGGGAGCTGTTTTTT. As protein: CASSIANGELFF.

This clone was detected only once. The chain recombines TRBV28 with TRBJ2-7; D is unclear. Germline V gene data show CDR1 as MDHEN and CDR2 as SYDVKM. V was trimmed by 5 bases and J by 6 bases, leaving 11 bases between them. The CDR3 covers 12 residues. The CDR3 loop is CASSPFKTEQYF. The CDR3 DNA reads as TGTGCCAGCAGTCCTTTCAAAACCGAGCAGTACTTC.